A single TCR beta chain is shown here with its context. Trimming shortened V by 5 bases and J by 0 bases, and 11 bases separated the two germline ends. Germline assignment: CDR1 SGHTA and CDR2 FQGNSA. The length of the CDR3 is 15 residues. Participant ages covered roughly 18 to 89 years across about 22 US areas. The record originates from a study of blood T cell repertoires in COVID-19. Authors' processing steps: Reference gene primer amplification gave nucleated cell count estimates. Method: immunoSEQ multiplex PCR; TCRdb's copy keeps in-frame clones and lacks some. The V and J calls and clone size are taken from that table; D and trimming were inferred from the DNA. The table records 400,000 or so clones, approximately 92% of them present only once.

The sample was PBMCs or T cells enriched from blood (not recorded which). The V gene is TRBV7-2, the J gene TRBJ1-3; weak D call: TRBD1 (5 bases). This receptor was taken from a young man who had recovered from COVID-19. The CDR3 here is CASSTGTASGNTIYF. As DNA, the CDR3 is TGTGCCAGCAGCACCGGGACTGCCTCTGGAAACACCATATATTTT.